This TCR beta chain was profiled in a study of blood T cell repertoires in COVID-19. On the study more broadly: Some COVID-19 samples were acute and others convalescent; all came from the United States, Italy and Spain. Sources were T cells, B-cell-depleted T cells, or PBMCs; the material itself was cDNA or gDNA.

Original handling: It was from reference gene primer amplification that nucleated cell counts were estimated. The assay was immunoSEQ multiplex PCR, and TCRdb's table has in-frame clones only and misses some. D and trimming were read from the DNA, whereas the V and J calls and clone size are those reported in that table. The sample has about 86,000 clones, 65% to 85% seen once. CDR1 and CDR2 (germline): MNHNY, SVGAGI (reference sequence). The CDR3 runs 14 residues. V gave up 4 bases and J gave up 0 bases, with 6 bases separating them. This clonotype originated in a woman at least 80 years old with active or convalescent COVID-19. The sequencing sample was made of peripheral blood. J is TRBJ1-4 and V is TRBV6-6; D call uncertain. As DNA, the CDR3 is TGTGCCAGCAGTTCACATGCAACTAATGAAAAACTGTTTTTT. It specifies CASSSHATNEKLFF.